This T cell receptor (beta chain) originates from a study of CD8 T cells in Susac syndrome. V dropped 0 bases and J dropped 3 bases, with 8 bases sitting between them. The germline gives CDR1 MGHRA, CDR2 YSYEKL. The CDR3 extends over 14 amino acids. With random hexamers, reverse transcription was performed on about 0.5 to 1 ug of RNA. MiXCR was run by TCRdb on the immunoSEQ multiplex PCR reads, yielding one entry per CDR3 protein. The repertoire holds over 350,000 distinct CDR3 sequences, around 85% seen once, with 0.12% in the top ten. The receptor's source is a human donor with multiple sclerosis. The sample was CD8+ T cells from PBMCs. The rearrangement uses TRBV4-1 and TRBJ1-2, with D possibly TRBD1 on 6 matching bases. CDR3 sequence reads: CASSQERGDYGYTF. The CDR3, as DNA: TGCGCCAGCAGCCAAGAGAGGGGGGACTATGGCTACACCTTC.